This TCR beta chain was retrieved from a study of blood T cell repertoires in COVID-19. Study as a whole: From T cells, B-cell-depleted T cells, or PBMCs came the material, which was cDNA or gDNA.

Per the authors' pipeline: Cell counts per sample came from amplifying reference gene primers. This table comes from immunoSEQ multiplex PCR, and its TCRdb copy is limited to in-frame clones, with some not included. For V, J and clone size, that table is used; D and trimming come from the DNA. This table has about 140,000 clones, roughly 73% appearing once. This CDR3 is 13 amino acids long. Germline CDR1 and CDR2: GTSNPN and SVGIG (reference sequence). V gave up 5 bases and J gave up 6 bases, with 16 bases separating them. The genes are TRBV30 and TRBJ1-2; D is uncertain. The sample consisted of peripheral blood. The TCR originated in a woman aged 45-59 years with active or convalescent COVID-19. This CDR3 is CAWAPPGRDGYTF. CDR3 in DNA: TGTGCCTGGGCACCGCCCGGGAGGGATGGCTACACCTTC.